This TCR beta chain was identified in a study of blood T cell repertoires in COVID-19. Study-wide context: Both acute and convalescent COVID-19 samples were obtained from the United States, Italy and Spain.

Methods used by the authors: Quantification of nucleated cells was approximated via reference gene primer amplification. Profiled with immunoSEQ multiplex PCR; TCRdb holds only in-frame clones, not every one. The V and J calls and the clone size are those of that table, but D and trimming were determined from the DNA. The table records approximately 260,000 clones, 90% of them present only once. Patients at the Seattle site were enrolled during active infection and followed longitudinally. Trimming took off 4 bases at V and 1 base at J, with 19 bases between the two ends. Germline V gene lookup returns CDR1 SGHRS and CDR2 YFSETQ. The CDR3 is 17 residues long.

This TCR was recovered from a woman in her sixties with COVID-19, enrolled during active disease. The gene calls are TRBV5-1 and TRBJ2-3; D perhaps matches TRBD2 (5 bases). The sequencing sample was made of peripheral blood. CDR3 sequence: CASSRGLGGAGTDTQYF. The CDR3 DNA sequence: TGCGCCAGCAGCCGCGGGTTGGGTGGCGCTGGCACAGATACGCAGTATTTT.